This note documents a single TCR beta chain sequence. Its antigen is not identified. These data come from a study of T cell responses to AZD1222 COVID-19 vaccine. Study-level findings and limits: Spike was spanned by vaccine-associated CD4 TCRs, with dominance at 160-218 and 743-854. Clonal diversity may have been underestimated in mostly white British donors. Once two AZD1222 doses were given, Spike-specific TCR breadth and depth went up. Repertoire sampling was restricted to post-peak T cell response timepoints.

The V gene's germline CDR1 is MGHRA and CDR2 YSYEKL. V trimming: 0 bases; J trimming: 0 bases; junction bases outside the gene matches: 3. The CDR3 has 18 residues. Profiling relied on immunoSEQ multiplex PCR, and the TCRdb table lists in-frame clones only, not all of them. The table records about 180,000 clones, around nine tenths of them present only once. The clonotype comes from an adult in good health. The chain employs TRBV4-1 and TRBJ2-1, with 12 bases aligning to TRBD2. Sequences were derived from peripheral blood, sampled on day 0 of AZD1222 vaccination. The CDR3 spells CASSQDSLAGGSYNEQFF. CDR3 nucleotides: TGCGCCAGCAGCCAAGACTCACTAGCGGGGGGCTCCTACAATGAGCAGTTCTTC.